The rows below give T cell receptor beta chains drawn from one sample of a study of blood T cell repertoires in COVID-19. Sequencing was performed with immunoSEQ multiplex PCR; in TCRdb, only in-frame clones are kept and a portion is missing. This sample has 45,000 to 55,000 clones, with roughly 80% found just once. Sequencing was done on a sample of peripheral blood. These receptors all stem from a human donor in a cohort sampled during active COVID-19. The CDR3 runs from the conserved cysteine through the conserved F or W. D genes are given only for firm matches. Clone size is shown for a subset of rows, as once, few, many or a class of expanded clone.

CDR3 protein	CDR3 DNA	V gene	clone size	J gene	D gene
CASSRDFGSYEQYF	TGCGCCAGCAGTCGGGACTTCGGCTCCTACGAGCAGTACTTC	TRBV4-3	-	TRBJ2-7	-
CASSQQVEHNSPLHF	TGCGCCAGCAGCCAACAAGTCGAGCATAATTCACCCCTCCACTTT	TRBV4-3	many	TRBJ1-6	-
CASSLGVGNGELFF	TGTGCCAGCAGCTTAGGGGTGGGCAACGGGGAGCTGTTTTTT	TRBV7-6	-	TRBJ2-2	-
CASSEVGTGLGDGYTF	TGTGCCAGCAGTGAAGTAGGGACAGGGTTAGGAGATGGCTACACCTTC	TRBV2	-	TRBJ1-2	TRBD1
CATSRGTGEQFF	TGTGCCACCAGCAGGGGGACAGGCGAGCAGTTCTTC	TRBV15	-	TRBJ2-1	TRBD1
CASSENYKDLAGKNIQYF	TGTGCCAGCAGTGAAAACTATAAGGACTTAGCCGGCAAAAACATTCAGTACTTC	TRBV6-1	-	TRBJ2-4	-
CASTWSGSYNEQFF	TGTGCCAGCACGTGGAGCGGTTCCTACAATGAGCAGTTCTTC	TRBV27	-	TRBJ2-1	-
CPTRGGGGGGYTF	TGTCCCACCCGGGGTGGGGGGGGTGGGGGCTACACCTTC	TRBV6-8	-	TRBJ1-2	-
CASTPTRIGELFF	TGTGCCAGCACCCCCACGCGGATCGGGGAGCTGTTTTTT	TRBV28	-	TRBJ2-2	-
CASSVATGTGVGPQYF	TGTGCCAGCAGCGTCGCGACCGGGACAGGCGTTGGGCCACAGTACTTC	TRBV7-2	-	TRBJ2-7	TRBD1
CASSGGQGYQPQHF	TGTGCCAGCAGCGGAGGGCAGGGATACCAGCCCCAGCATTTT	TRBV5-6	-	TRBJ1-5	-
CASSKVNCRRGSYEQYF	TGTGCCAGCAGCAAAGTAAACTGCCGCAGGGGGTCCTACGAGCAGTACTTC	TRBV21-1	-	TRBJ2-7	-
CASSLEGYSYEQYF	TGTGCCAGCAGCTTAGAGGGGTACTCCTACGAGCAGTACTTC	TRBV7-8	-	TRBJ2-7	-
CASSSLAGFAYEQYF	TGCGCCAGCAGCTCACTAGCGGGGTTCGCCTACGAGCAGTACTTC	TRBV5-1	few	TRBJ2-7	TRBD2
CASSAGYGNEKLFF	TGTGCCAGTAGCGCAGGGTACGGTAATGAAAAACTGTTTTTT	TRBV19	-	TRBJ1-4	-
CAWRAGWGTEAFF	TGTGCCTGGAGGGCGGGGTGGGGGACTGAAGCTTTCTTT	TRBV30	once	TRBJ1-1	-
CASSWTSGRQETQYF	TGTGCCAGCAGCTGGACTAGCGGGAGACAAGAGACCCAGTACTTC	TRBV5-4	-	TRBJ2-5	TRBD2
CASSLASGTYTEAFF	TGTGCCAGCAGCTTAGCGTCCGGGACATACACTGAAGCTTTCTTT	TRBV7-9	once	TRBJ1-1	-
CASSLSIGVSGTEAFF	TGTGCCAGCAGCTTGTCAATTGGCGTATCGGGCACTGAAGCTTTCTTT	TRBV5-6	-	TRBJ1-1	-
CASSPGTSSGANVLTF	TGTGCCAGCAGCCCCGGGACTAGTAGTGGGGCCAACGTCCTGACTTTC	TRBV5-4	-	TRBJ2-6	TRBD2
CASKTGEDRTEAFF	TGTGCCAGCAAGACAGGGGAGGACCGCACTGAAGCTTTCTTT	TRBV27	-	TRBJ1-1	TRBD1
CASSQGNGQSTDTQYF	TGTGCCAGCAGCCAAGGCAATGGACAAAGCACAGATACGCAGTATTTT	TRBV4-2	-	TRBJ2-3	-
CASSRPTGLNGYTF	TGTGCCAGCAGCAGGCCTACAGGGTTGAATGGCTACACCTTC	TRBV5-6	-	TRBJ1-2	-
CASSLGSLVQPQHF	TGTGCCAGCAGCTTAGGGAGTTTGGTTCAGCCCCAGCATTTT	TRBV7-8	-	TRBJ1-5	-
CASSFGGYEQYF	TGTGCCAGCAGTTTTGGGGGGTACGAGCAGTACTTC	TRBV27	-	TRBJ2-7	-
CASSLGGRNTIYF	TGCGCCAGCAGCTTGGGAGGGAGGAACACCATATATTTT	TRBV5-1	-	TRBJ1-3	-
CASSYLGGGNEQFF	TGTGCCAGCAGTTACCTTGGGGGCGGCAATGAGCAGTTCTTC	TRBV2	-	TRBJ2-1	-
CASSPPKQLTEAFF	TGTGCCAGCTCACCACCGAAACAGTTGACTGAAGCTTTCTTT	TRBV18	-	TRBJ1-1	-
CASSSAGGPETQYF	TGCGCCAGCAGCTCCGCGGGGGGTCCCGAGACCCAGTACTTC	TRBV5-1	-	TRBJ2-5	TRBD2
CASSQQIDHTDTQYF	TGCGCCAGCAGCCAGCAGATCGATCACACAGATACGCAGTATTTT	TRBV4-3	-	TRBJ2-3	-
CASRTGVWSNQPQHF	TGTGCCAGCAGGACAGGGGTTTGGAGCAATCAGCCCCAGCATTTT	TRBV19	-	TRBJ1-5	TRBD1
CASRQAISNEQFF	TGCGCCAGCCGGCAGGCTATCTCCAATGAGCAGTTCTTC	TRBV5-1	-	TRBJ2-1	-
CASSQGLGGETQYF	TGTGCCAGCAGCCAAGGACTAGGCGGTGAGACCCAGTACTTC	TRBV4-2	-	TRBJ2-5	-
CASADRGLRDTQYF	TGTGCCAGTGCGGACAGGGGGCTTAGAGATACGCAGTATTTT	TRBV19	medium-sized	TRBJ2-3	TRBD1
CATQDRDSNQPQHF	TGTGCCACCCAGGACAGGGATAGCAATCAGCCCCAGCATTTT	TRBV10-3	few	TRBJ1-5	TRBD1
CSVEQRVQETQYF	TGCAGCGTTGAACAGCGGGTCCAAGAGACCCAGTACTTC	TRBV29-1	few	TRBJ2-5	-
CASSLVGGISSYEQYF	TGTGCCAGCAGCTTAGTGGGCGGGATCAGCTCCTACGAGCAGTACTTC	TRBV7-2	-	TRBJ2-7	-
CASNLQGNYGYTF	TGTGCCAGCAATCTACAGGGGAACTATGGCTACACCTTC	TRBV9	-	TRBJ1-2	TRBD1
CASSGQPASNTGELFF	TGTGCCAGCAGTGGACAGCCAGCCTCGAACACCGGGGAGCTGTTTTTT	TRBV2	-	TRBJ2-2	-
CASSYWDSLNSPLHF	TGTGCCAGCAGTTACTGGGACAGCCTAAATTCACCCCTCCACTTT	TRBV6-5	-	TRBJ1-6	TRBD1
CASSQDSGGGDTQYF	TGCGCCAGCAGCCAAGATTCTGGGGGGGGAGATACGCAGTATTTT	TRBV4-1	-	TRBJ2-3	TRBD2
CASRLQGGNTEAFF	TGTGCCAGCAGACTTCAGGGAGGGAACACTGAAGCTTTCTTT	TRBV6-5	-	TRBJ1-1	-
CASSEDTGYVDEQFF	TGCGCCAGCAGTGAGGACACAGGGTACGTGGATGAGCAGTTCTTC	TRBV10-2	-	TRBJ2-1	-
CASRVTGSYEQYF	TGTGCCAGCCGGGTTACAGGGTCCTACGAGCAGTACTTC	TRBV6-5	-	TRBJ2-7	-
CAIGTALGETQYF	TGTGCCATCGGGACAGCCTTGGGAGAGACCCAGTACTTC	TRBV10-3	few	TRBJ2-5	TRBD1
CASTGLAGGLTDTQYF	TGTGCCAGCACTGGACTAGCGGGGGGGCTCACAGATACGCAGTATTTT	TRBV6-6	-	TRBJ2-3	TRBD2
CASSSNSGGAKEQFF	TGTGCCAGCAGCTCGAATAGCGGGGGGGCCAAGGAGCAGTTCTTC	TRBV7-9	-	TRBJ2-1	TRBD2
CASSVAKIAGGWADTQYF	TGTGCCAGCAGCGTAGCTAAGATAGCGGGGGGCTGGGCAGATACGCAGTATTTT	TRBV9	-	TRBJ2-3	TRBD2